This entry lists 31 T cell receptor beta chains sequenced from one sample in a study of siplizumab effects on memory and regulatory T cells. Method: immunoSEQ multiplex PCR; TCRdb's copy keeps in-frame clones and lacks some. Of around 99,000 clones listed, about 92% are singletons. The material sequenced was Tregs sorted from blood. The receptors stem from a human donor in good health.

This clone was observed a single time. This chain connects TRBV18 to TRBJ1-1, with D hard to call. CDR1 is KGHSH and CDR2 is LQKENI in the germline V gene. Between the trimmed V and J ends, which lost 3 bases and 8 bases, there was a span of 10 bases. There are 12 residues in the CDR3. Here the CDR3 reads CASSPLTGEAFF. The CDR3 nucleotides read TGTGCCAGCTCACCGCTGACGGGGGAAGCTTTCTTT. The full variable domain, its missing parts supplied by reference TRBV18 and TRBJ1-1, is NAGVMQNPRHLVRRRGQEARLRCSPMKGHSHVYWYRQLPEEGLKFMVYLQKENIIDESGMPKERFSAEFPKEGPSILRIQQVVRGDSAAYFCASSPLTGEAFFGQGTRLTVV.

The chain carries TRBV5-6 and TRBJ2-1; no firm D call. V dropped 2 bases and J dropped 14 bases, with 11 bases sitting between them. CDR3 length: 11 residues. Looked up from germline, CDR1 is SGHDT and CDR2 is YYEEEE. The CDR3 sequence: CASSLALMEFF. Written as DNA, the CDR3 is TGTGCCAGCAGCTTAGCCCTCATGGAGTTCTTC.

In nucleotides, the CDR3 is TGTGCCAGCAGCTTTCGGACTAGCGGCTCCTACGAGCAGTACTTC. Translating it yields CASSFRTSGSYEQYF. The chain recombines TRBV7-2 with TRBJ2-7; 10 positions agree with TRBD2. This CDR3 contains 15 residues. The V and J ends lost 3 bases and 0 bases, in that order; junction bases with no gene match: 2. Looked up from germline, CDR1 is SGHTA and CDR2 is FQGNSA.

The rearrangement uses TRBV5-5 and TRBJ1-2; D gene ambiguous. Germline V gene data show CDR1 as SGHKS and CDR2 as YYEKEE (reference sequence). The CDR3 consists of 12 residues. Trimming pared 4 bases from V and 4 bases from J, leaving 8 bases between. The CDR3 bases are TGTGCCAGCAGCCCCATCCCCTATGGCTACACCTTC. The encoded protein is CASSPIPYGYTF.

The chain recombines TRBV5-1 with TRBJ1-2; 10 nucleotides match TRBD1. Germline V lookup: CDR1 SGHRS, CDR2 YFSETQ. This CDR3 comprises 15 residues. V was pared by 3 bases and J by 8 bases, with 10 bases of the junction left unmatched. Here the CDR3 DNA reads TGCGCCAGCAGCTCCCGGACAGGGGGTGCTGCCGGCTACACCTTC. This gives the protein CASSSRTGGAAGYTF.

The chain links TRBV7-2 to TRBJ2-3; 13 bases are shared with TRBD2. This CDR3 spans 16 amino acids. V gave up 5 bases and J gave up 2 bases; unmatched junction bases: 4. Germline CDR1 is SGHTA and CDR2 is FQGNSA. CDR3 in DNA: TGTGCCAGCAGCGAAGGGACTAGCGGGATCACAGATACGCAGTATTTT. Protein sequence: CASSEGTSGITDTQYF.

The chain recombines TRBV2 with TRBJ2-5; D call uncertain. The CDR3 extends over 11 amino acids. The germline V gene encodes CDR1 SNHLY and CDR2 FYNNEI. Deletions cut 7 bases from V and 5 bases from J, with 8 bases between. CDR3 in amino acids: CASTTGETQYF. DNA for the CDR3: TGTGCCAGCACTACTGGGGAGACCCAGTACTTC.

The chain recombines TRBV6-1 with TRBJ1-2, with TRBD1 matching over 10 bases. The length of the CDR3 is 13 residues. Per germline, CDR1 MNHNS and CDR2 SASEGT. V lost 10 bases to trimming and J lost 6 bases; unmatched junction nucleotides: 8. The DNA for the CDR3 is TGTGCCACCATGGACGGACAGGGGGATGGCTACACCTTC. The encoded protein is CATMDGQGDGYTF.

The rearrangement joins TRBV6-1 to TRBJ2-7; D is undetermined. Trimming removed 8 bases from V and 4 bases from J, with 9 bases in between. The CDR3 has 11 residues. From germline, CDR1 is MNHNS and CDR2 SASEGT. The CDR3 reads CASATAYEQYF. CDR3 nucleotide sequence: TGTGCCAGCGCCACGGCATACGAGCAGTACTTC.

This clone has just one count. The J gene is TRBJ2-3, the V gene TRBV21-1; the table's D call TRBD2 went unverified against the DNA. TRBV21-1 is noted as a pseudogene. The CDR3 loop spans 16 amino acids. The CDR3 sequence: CASSCPGRGDTDTQYF. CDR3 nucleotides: TGTGCCAGCAGCTGCCCAGGCCGGGGGGACACAGATACGCAGTATTTT.

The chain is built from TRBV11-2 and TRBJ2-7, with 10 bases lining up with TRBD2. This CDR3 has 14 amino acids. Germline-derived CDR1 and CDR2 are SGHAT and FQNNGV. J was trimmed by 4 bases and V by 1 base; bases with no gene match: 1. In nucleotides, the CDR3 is TGTGCCAGCAGCTTAGGAGCGGGAGGGTACGAGCAGTACTTC. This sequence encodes CASSLGAGGYEQYF.

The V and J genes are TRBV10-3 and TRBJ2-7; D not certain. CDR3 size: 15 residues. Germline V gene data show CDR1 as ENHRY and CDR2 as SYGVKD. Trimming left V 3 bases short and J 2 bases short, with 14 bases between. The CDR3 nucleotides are TGTGCCATCAGTGATGGGCGGCACATTACCTACGAGCAGTACTTC. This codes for CAISDGRHITYEQYF.

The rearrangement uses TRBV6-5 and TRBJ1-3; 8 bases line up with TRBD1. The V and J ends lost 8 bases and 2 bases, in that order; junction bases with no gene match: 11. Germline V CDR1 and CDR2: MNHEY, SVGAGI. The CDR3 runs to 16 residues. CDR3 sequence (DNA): TGTGCCAGCTGTTGGACAGGGAGAAAAACTGGAAACACCATATATTTT. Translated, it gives CASCWTGRKTGNTIYF.

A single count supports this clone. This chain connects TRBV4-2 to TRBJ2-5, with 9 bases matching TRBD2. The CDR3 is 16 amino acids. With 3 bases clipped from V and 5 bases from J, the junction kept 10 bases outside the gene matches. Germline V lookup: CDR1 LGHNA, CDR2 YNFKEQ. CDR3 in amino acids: CASSHFAGGGGETQYF. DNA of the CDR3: TGTGCCAGCAGCCATTTCGCGGGAGGGGGAGGGGAGACCCAGTACTTC.

The CDR3 DNA reads TGCGCCAGCAGCTTGGGGATGGGGTTGACCGGGGAGCTGTTTTTT. Translated: CASSLGMGLTGELFF. The V gene is TRBV5-1, the J gene TRBJ2-2; D is unclear. CDR1 and CDR2 from the germline V gene are SGHRS and YFSETQ. V shed 0 bases and J shed 5 bases, with 11 bases lying between them. This CDR3 comprises 15 residues.

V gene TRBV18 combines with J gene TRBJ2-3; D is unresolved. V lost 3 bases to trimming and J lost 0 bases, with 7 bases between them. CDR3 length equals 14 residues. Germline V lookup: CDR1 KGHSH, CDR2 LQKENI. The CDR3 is CASSPQTSTDTQYF. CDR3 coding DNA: TGTGCCAGCTCACCTCAAACCAGCACAGATACGCAGTATTTT.

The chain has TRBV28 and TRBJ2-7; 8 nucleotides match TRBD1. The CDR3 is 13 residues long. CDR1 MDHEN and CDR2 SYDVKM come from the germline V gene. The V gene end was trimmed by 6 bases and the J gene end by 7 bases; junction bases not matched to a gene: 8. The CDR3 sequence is CASRTGVRQEQYF. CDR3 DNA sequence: TGTGCCAGCAGGACAGGGGTCAGGCAAGAGCAGTACTTC.

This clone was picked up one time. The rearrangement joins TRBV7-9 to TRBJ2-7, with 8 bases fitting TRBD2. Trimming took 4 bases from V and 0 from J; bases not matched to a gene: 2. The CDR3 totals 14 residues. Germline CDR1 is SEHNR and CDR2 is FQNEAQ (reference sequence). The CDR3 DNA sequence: TGTGCCAGCAGCTCTAGCGGGTCCTCCTACGAGCAGTACTTC. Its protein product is CASSSSGSSYEQYF.

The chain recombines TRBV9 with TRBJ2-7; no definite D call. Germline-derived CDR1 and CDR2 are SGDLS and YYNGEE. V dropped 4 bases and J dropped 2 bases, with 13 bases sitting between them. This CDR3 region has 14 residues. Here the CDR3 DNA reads TGTGCCAGCAGCCCAAGGACGGAACCCTACGAGCAGTACTTC. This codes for CASSPRTEPYEQYF.

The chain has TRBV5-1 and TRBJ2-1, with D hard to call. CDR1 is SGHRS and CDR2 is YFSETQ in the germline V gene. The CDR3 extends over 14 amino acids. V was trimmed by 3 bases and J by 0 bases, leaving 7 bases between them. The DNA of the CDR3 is TGCGCCAGCAGCTCGGCCTTCTCCTACAATGAGCAGTTCTTC. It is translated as CASSSAFSYNEQFF.

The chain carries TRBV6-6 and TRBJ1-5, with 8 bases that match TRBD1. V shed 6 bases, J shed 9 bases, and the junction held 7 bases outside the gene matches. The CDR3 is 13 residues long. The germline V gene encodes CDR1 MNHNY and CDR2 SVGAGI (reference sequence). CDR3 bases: TGTGCCAGCAGCTCGACAGGGGAGAGGCCCCAGCATTTT. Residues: CASSSTGERPQHF.

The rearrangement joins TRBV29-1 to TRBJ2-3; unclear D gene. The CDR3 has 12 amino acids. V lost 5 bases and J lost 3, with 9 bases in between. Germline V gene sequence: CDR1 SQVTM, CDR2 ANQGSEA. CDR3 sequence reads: CSVKEQTDTQYF. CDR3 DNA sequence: TGCAGCGTTAAGGAACAGACAGATACGCAGTATTTT.

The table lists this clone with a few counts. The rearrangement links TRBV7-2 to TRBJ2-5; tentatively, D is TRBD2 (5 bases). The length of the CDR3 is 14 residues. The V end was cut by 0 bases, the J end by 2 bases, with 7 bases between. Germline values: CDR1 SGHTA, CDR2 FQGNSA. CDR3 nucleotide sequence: TGTGCCAGCAGCTTAGCCAGCGGACAAGAGACCCAGTACTTC. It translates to CASSLASGQETQYF.

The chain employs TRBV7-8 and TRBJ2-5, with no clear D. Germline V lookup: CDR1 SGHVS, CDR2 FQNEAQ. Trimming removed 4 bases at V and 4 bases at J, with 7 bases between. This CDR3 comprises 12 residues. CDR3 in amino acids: CASSSPRETQYF. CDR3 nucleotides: TGTGCCAGCAGCTCCCCCCGAGAGACCCAGTACTTC. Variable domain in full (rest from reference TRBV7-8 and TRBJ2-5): GAGVSQSPRYKVAKRGQDVALRCDPISGHVSLFWYQQALGQGPEFLTYFQNEAQLDKSGLPSDRFFAERPEGSVSTLKIQRTQQEDSAVYLCASSSPRETQYFGPGTRLLVL.

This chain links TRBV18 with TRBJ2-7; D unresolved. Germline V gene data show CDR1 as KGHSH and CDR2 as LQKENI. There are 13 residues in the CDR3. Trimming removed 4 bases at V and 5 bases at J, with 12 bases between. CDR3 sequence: CASSREGPHEQYF. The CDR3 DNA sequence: TGTGCCAGCTCACGGGAAGGGCCCCACGAGCAGTACTTC.

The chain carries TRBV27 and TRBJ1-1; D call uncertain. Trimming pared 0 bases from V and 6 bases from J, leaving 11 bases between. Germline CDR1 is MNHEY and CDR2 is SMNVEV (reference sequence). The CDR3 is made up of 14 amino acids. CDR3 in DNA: TGTGCCAGCAGTTTATCATTCGGAGGATCTGAAGCTTTCTTT. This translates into CASSLSFGGSEAFF.

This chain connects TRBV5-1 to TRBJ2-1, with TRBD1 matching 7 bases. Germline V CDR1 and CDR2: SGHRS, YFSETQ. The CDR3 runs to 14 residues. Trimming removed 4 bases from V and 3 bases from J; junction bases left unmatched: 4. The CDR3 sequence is CASSRDSSYNEQFF. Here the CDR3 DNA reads TGCGCCAGCAGCAGGGACAGTAGCTACAATGAGCAGTTCTTC.

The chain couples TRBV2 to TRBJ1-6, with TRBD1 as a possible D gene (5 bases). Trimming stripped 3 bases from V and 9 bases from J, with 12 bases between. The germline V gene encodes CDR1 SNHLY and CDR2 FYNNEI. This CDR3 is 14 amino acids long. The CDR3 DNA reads TGTGCCAGCAGTGACCGGGACGGCCTTTCACCCCTCCACTTT. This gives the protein CASSDRDGLSPLHF.

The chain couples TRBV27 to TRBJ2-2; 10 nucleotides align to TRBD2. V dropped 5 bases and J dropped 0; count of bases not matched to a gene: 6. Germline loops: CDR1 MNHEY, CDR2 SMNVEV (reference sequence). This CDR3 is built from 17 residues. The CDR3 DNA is TGTGCCAGCAGTCCGAGGACTAGCGGCACGAACACCGGGGAGCTGTTTTTT. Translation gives CASSPRTSGTNTGELFF.

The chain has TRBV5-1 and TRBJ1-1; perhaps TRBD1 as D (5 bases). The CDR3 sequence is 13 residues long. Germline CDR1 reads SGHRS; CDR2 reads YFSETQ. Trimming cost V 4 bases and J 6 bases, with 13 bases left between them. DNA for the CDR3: TGCGCCAGCAGCCTAGACTGGGGCGCTGAAGCTTTCTTT. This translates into CASSLDWGAEAFF.

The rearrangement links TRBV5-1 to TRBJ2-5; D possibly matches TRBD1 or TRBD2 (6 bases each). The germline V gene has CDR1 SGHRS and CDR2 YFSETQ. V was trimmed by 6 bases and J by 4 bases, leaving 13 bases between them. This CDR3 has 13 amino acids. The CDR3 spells CASTSGAGETQYF. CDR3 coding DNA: TGCGCCAGCACCTCGGGGGCTGGAGAGACCCAGTACTTC.